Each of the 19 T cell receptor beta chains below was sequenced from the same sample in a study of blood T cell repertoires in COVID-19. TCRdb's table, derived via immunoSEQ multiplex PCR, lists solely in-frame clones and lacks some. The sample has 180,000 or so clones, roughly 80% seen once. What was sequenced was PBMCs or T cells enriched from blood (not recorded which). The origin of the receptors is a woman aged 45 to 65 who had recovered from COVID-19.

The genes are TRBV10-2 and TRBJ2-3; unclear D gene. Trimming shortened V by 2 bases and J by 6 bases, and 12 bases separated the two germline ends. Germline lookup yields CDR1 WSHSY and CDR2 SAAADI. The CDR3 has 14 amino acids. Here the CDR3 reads CASSEDFLEDTQYF. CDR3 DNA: TGCGCCAGCAGTGAGGACTTCCTGGAGGATACGCAGTATTTT.

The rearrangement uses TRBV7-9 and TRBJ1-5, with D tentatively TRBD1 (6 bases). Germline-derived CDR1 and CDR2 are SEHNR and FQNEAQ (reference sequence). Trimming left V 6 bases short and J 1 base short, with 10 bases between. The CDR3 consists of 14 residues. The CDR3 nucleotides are TGTGCCAGCAGACAGGGAGGGAGCAATCAGCCCCAGCATTTT. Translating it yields CASRQGGSNQPQHF.

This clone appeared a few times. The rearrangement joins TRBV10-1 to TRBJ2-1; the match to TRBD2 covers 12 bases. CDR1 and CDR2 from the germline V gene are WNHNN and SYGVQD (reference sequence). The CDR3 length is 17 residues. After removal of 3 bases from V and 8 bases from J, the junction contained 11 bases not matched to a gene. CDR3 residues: CASSDLTTSGSVYEQFF. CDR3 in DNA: TGCGCCAGCAGTGACCTTACGACTAGCGGGAGTGTCTATGAGCAGTTCTTC.

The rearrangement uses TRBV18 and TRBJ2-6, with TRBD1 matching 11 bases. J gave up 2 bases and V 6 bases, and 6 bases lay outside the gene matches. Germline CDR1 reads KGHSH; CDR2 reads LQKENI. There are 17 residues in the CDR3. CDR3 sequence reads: CASSLGQGAAGANVLTF. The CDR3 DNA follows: TGTGCCAGCTCGCTCGGACAGGGGGCTGCTGGGGCCAACGTCCTGACTTTC.

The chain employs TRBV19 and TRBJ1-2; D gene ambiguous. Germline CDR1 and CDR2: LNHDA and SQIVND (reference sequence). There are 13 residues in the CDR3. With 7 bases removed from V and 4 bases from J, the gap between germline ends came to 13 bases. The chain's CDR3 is CASIGPQPYGYTF. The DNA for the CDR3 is TGTGCCAGTATTGGGCCCCAACCCTATGGCTACACCTTC.

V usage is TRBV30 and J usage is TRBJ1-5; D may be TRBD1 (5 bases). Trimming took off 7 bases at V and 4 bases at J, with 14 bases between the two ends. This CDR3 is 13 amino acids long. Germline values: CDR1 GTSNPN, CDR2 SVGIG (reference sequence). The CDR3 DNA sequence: TGTGCCTCCGCGGCGGGGGTTAATCAGCCCCAGCATTTT. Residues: CASAAGVNQPQHF.

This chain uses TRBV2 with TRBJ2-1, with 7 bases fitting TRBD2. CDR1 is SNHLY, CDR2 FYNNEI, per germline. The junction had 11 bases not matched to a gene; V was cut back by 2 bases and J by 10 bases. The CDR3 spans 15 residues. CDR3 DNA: TGTGCCAGCAGTGAATGGCTAGCGGAGAACCCAGAGCAGTTCTTC. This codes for CASSEWLAENPEQFF.

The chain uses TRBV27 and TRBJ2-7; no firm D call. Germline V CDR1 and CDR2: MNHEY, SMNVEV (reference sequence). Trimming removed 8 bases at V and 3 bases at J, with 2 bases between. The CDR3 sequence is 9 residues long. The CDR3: CASRYEQYV. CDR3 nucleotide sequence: TGTGCCAGCCGCTACGAGCAGTACGTC.

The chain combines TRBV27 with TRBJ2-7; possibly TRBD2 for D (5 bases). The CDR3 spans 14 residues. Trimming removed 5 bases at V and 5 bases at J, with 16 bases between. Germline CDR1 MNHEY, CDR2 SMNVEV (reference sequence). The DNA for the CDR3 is TGTGCCAGCAGTCCTCGCTCTCGAGGGAACGAGCAGTACGTC. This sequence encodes CASSPRSRGNEQYV.

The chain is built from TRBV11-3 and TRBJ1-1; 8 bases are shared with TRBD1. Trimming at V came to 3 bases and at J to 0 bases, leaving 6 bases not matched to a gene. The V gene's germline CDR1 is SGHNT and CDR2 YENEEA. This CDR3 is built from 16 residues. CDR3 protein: CASSFRGHSMNTEAFF. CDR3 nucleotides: TGTGCCAGCAGCTTCAGGGGGCATTCCATGAACACTGAAGCTTTCTTT.

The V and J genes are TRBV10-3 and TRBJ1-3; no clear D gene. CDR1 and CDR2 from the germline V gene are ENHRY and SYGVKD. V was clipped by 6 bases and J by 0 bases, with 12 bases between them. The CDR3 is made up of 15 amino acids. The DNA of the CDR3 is TGTGCCATCAGAGCGGACGGAAACTCTGGAAACACCATATATTTT. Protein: CAIRADGNSGNTIYF.

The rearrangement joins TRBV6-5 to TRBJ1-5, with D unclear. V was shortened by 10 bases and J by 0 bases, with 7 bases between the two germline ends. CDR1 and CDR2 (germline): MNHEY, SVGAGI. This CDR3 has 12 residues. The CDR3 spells CAIADSNQPQHF. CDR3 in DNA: TGTGCCATAGCAGATAGCAATCAGCCCCAGCATTTT.

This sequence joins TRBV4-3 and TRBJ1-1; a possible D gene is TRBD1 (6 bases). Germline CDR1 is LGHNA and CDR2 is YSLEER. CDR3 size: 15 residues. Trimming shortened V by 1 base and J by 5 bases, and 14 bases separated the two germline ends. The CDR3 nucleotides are TGCGCCAGCAGCCAAGGTGGAGGGGGAGGGACTGAAGCTTTCTTT. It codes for CASSQGGGGGTEAFF.

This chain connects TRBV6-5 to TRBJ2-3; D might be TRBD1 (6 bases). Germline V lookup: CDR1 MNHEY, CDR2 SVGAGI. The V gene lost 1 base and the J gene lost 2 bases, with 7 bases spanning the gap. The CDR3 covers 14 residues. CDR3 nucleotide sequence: TGTGCCAGCAGTTACTGGACAGCCACAGATACGCAGTATTTT. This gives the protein CASSYWTATDTQYF.

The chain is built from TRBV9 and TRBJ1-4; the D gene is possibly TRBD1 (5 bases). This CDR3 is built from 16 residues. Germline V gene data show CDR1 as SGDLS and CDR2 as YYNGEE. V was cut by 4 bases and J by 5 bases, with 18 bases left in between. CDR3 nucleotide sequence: TGTGCCAGCAGCAAACACTCACAGGTGGGGAATGAAAAACTGTTTTTT. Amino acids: CASSKHSQVGNEKLFF.

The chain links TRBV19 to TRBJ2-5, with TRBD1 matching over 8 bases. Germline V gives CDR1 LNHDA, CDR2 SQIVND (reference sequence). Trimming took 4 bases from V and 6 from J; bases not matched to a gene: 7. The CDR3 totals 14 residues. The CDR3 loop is CASSTGQGGQTQYF. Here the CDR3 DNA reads TGTGCCAGTAGTACCGGACAGGGTGGGCAGACCCAGTACTTC.

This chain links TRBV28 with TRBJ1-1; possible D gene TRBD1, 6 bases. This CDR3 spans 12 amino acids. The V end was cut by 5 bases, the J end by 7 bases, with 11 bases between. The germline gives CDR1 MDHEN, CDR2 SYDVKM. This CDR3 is CASSLGANEAFF. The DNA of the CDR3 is TGTGCCAGCAGTCTGGGGGCGAATGAAGCTTTCTTT.

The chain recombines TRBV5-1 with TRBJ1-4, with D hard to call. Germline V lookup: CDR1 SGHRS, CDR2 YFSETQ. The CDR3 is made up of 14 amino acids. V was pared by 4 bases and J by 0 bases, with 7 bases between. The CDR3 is CASSIDSTNEKLFF. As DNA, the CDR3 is TGCGCCAGCAGCATAGATTCAACTAATGAAAAACTGTTTTTT.

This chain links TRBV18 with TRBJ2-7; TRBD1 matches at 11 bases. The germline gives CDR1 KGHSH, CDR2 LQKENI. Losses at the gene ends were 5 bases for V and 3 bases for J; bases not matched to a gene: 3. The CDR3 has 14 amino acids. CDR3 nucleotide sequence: TGTGCCAGCTCAGCCGGGACAGGGGGCTACGAGCAGTACGTC. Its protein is CASSAGTGGYEQYV.